This TCR beta chain appears in the sequencing data of a study of early T cells in non-severe SARS-CoV-2 infection. Study-wide background: The sequenced material was bulk RNA from unsorted whole blood, and its chains were unpaired.

This clonotype has at least ten counts. Its antigen is unknown. Individual cDNA molecules were tagged with unique molecular identifiers. Via MiXCR, TCRdb re-called the 5' RACE reads, giving one row per CDR3 protein. The sample yields roughly 64,000 distinct CDR3 sequences, roughly 8.2% seen once. The ends lost 2 bases at V and 3 bases at J; junction bases unmatched: 4. In germline, CDR1 is KGHSH, CDR2 LQKENI. This CDR3 spans 15 amino acids. Study results and limitations: Matching with VDJdb favored anti-spike CD8 responses (missing private and CD4 specificities).

The receptor's source is an adult who was a healthcare worker with PCR-confirmed SARS-CoV-2 infection or an uninfected control (not recorded which). This sequence joins TRBV18 and TRBJ2-3; TRBD2 agrees at 8 bases. The sequencing here drew on whole blood, taken at baseline. The CDR3 coding sequence is TGTGCCAGCTCACCAGCTCTAGCGGGTACAGATACGCAGTATTTT. This gives the protein CASSPALAGTDTQYF.